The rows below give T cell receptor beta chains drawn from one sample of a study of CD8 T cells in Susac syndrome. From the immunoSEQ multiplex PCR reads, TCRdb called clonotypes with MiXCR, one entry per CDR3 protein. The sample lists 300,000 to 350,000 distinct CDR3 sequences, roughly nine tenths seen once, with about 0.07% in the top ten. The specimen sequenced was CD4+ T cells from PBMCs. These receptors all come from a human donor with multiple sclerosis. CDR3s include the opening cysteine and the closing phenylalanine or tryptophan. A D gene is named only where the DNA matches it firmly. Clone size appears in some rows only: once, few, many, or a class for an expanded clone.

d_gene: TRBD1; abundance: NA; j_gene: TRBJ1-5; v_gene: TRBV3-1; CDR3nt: TGTGCCAGCAGCCAAGCAGGGGGCGATCAGCCCCAGCATTTT; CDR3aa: CASSQAGGDQPQHF
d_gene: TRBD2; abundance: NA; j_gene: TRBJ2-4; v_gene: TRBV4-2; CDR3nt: TGTGCCAGCAGCCAAGATACCGGGACTAGCGCGAACATTCAGTACTTC; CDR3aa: CASSQDTGTSANIQYF
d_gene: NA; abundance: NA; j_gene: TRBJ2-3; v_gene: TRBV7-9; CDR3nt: TGTGCCAGCAGCTTCGGCGGGGCCCGGGGGACGCAGTATTTT; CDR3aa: CASSFGGARGTQYF
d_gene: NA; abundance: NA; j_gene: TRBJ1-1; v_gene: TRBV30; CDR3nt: TGTGCCTGGACAGGGCAGGGAGGCACTGAAGCTTTCTTT; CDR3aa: CAWTGQGGTEAFF
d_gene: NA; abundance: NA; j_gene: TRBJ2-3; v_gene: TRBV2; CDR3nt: TGTGCCAGCAGGGCCGAGGATACGCAGTATTTT; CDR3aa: CASRAEDTQYF
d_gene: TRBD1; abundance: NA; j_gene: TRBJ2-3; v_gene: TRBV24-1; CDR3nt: TGTGCCACCAGTGATACTCAGGGGGCAGATACGCAGTATTTT; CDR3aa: CATSDTQGADTQYF
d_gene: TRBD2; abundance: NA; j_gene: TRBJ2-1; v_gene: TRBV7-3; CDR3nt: TGTGCCAGCAGCCCCGAACTAGCGGGTAACAATGAGCAGTTCTTC; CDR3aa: CASSPELAGNNEQFF
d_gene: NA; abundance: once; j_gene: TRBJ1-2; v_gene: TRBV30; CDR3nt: TGTGCCTGCAGTGGGCAGGCTTATGGCTACACCTTC; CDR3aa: CACSGQAYGYTF
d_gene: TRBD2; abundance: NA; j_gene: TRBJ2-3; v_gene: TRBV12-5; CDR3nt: TGTGCTAGTGCCCGCGGTGCTAGCGGGGGCCACAAAGATACGCAGTATTTT; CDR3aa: CASARGASGGHKDTQYF
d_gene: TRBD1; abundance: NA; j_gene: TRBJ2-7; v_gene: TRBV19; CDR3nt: TGTGCCAGTAGTATTCTGACAGGGGGTCTCCACGAGCAGTACTTC; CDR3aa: CASSILTGGLHEQYF
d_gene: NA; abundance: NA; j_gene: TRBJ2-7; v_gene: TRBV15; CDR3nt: TGTGCCACCAGCAGACCTATGGGGACCGAGCAGTACTTC; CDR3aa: CATSRPMGTEQYF
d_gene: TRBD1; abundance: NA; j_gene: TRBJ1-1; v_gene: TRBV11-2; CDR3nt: TGTGCCAGCAGAGGTGCCGGGACAGGGGCCGCTTTCTTT; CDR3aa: CASRGAGTGAAFF
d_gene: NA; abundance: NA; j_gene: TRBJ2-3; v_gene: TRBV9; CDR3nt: TGTGCCAGCAGCGTAGAGCCCCATGGAGGCGGCGGCACAGATACGCAGTATTTT; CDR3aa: CASSVEPHGGGGTDTQYF
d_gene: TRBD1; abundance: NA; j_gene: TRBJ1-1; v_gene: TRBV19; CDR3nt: TGTGCCAGCCGACAGGGGTTGACTGAAGCTTTCTTT; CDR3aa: CASRQGLTEAFF
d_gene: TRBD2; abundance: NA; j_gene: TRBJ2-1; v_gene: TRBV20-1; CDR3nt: TGCAGTGCCCCGCGGGCTAGCGGGAATGGAAATGAGCAGTTCTTC; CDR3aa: CSAPRASGNGNEQFF
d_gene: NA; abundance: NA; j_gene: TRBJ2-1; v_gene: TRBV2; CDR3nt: TGTGCCAGCATCGGCGGGGACAGCTCCTACAATGAGCAGTTCTTC; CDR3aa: CASIGGDSSYNEQFF
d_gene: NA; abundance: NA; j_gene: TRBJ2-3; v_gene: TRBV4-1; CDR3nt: TGCGCCAGCAGCCAAGGGGGAGTCGGCACAGATACGCAGTATTTT; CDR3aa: CASSQGGVGTDTQYF
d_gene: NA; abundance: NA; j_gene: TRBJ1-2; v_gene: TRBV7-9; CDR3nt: TGTGCCAGCAGCTTAGATGGGCACCAGAGAGATGGCTACACCTTC; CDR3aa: CASSLDGHQRDGYTF
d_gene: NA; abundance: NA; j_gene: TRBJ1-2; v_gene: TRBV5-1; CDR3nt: TGTGCCAGCAGCTTGGAGGGACGGAACTATGGCTACACCTTC; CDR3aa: CASSLEGRNYGYTF
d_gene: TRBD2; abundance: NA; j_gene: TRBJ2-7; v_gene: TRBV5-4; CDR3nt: TGTGCCAGCAGCGCGTCGAAGAGCGGGAGAGGACCCTACGAGCAGTACTTC; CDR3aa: CASSASKSGRGPYEQYF
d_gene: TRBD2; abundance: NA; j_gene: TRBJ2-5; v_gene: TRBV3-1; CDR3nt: TGTGCCAGCAGCCAAGCCTCTAGCGGGGGGACCCAGTACTTC; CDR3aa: CASSQASSGGTQYF
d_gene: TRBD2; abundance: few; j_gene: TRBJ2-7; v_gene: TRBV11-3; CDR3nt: TGTGCCAGCAGCTTCCGACTAGCGGGGCCCTACGAGCAGTACTTC; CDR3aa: CASSFRLAGPYEQYF
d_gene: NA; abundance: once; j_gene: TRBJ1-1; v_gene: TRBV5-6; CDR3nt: TGTGCCAGCAGCGCTCAGGCAGTAGAGAGCACTGAAGCTTTCTTT; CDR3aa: CASSAQAVESTEAFF
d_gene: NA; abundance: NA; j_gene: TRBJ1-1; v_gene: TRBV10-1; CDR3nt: TGCGCCAGCAGTGATACAGGGTGGACTGAAGCTTTCTTT; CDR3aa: CASSDTGWTEAFF
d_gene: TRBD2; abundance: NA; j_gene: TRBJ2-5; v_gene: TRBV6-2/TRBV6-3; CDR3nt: TGTGCCAGCAGGAGTTGGACTAGCGGGAGCAGAGAGACCCAGTACTTC; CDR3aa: CASRSWTSGSRETQYF
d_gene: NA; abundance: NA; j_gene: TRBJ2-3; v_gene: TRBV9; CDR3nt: TGTGCCAGCAGCGGCCCTAGGGGAAGCACAGATACGCAGTATTTT; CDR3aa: CASSGPRGSTDTQYF
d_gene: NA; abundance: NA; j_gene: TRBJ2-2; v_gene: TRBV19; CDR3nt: TGTGCCAGTAGAAAACAGAGGGACACCGGGGAGCTGTTTTTT; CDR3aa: CASRKQRDTGELFF
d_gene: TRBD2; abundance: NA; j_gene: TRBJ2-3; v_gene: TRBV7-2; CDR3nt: TGTGCCAGCAGCGTGGGACTATTCCCAGATACGCAGTATTTT; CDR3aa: CASSVGLFPDTQYF
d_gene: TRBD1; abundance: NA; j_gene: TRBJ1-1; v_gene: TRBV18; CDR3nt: TGTGCCAGCTCACCGGACAGGGGCTCCACTGAAGCTTTCTTT; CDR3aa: CASSPDRGSTEAFF
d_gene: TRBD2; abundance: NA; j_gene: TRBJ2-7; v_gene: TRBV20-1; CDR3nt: TGCAGTGCTGGTAAGACTAGCAGGACCTACGAGCAGTACTTC; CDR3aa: CSAGKTSRTYEQYF
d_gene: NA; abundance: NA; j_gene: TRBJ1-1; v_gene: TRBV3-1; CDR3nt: TGTGCCAGCAGCCAAGTCACAGGGAGATCTGAAGCTTTCTTT; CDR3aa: CASSQVTGRSEAFF
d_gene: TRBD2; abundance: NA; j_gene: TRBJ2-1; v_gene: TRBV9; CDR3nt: TGTGCCAGCAGCGCTAGAGCGGGAGCGGGAAAAACGGTCTCCTACAATGAGCAGTTCTTC; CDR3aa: CASSARAGAGKTVSYNEQFF
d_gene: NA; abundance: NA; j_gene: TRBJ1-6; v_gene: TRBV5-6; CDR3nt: TGTGCCAGCAGCTTGTATCAGTATAATTCACCCCTCCACTTT; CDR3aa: CASSLYQYNSPLHF
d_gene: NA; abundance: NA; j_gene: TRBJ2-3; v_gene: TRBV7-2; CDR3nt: TGTGCCAGCAGCTTAATGTCTCGCGGGCCGAGGGATACGCAGTATTTT; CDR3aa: CASSLMSRGPRDTQYF
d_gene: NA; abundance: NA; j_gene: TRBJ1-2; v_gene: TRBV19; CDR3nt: TGTGCCAGTAGTACTCGGTCTAACTATGGCTACACCTTC; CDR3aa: CASSTRSNYGYTF
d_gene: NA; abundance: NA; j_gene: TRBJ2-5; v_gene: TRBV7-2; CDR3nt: TGTGCCAGCAGCCGGGGACCGCTCCTTGGGGCCCAGTACTTC; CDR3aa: CASSRGPLLGAQYF
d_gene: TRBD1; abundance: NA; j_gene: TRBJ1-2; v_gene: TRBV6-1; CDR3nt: TGTGCCAGCAGCAGGACAGGGACTACTTATCTCTATGGCTACACCTTC; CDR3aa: CASSRTGTTYLYGYTF
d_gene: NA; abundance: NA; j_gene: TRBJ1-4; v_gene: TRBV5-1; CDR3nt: TGCGCCAGCAGCTTGGGAGGAGGGCCACCAACTAATGAAAAACTGTTTTTT; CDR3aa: CASSLGGGPPTNEKLFF
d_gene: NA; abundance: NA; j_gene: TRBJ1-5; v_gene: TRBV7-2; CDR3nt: TGTGCCAGCAGCTTAGACGGCGTCAGAGATCAGCCCCAGCATTTT; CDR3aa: CASSLDGVRDQPQHF
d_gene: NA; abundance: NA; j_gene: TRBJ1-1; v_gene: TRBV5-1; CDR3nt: TGCGCCAGCAGCTTGGCCGGGGGACCTCCTGAAAGTGAAGCTTTCTTT; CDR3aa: CASSLAGGPPESEAFF
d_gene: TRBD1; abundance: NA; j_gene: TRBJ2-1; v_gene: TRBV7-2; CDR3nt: TGTGCCAGCAGGTTAAGACAGGGTTCTTACAATGAGCAGTTCTTC; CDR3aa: CASRLRQGSYNEQFF
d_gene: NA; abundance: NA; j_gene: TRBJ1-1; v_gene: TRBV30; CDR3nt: TGTGCCTGGAGGGCTGGAGGGCGCACTGAAGCTTTCTTT; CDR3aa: CAWRAGGRTEAFF
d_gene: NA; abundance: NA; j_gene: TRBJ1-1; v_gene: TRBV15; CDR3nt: TGTGCCACCAGCAGAGATCAAGCGAGGGGTCGACACACTGAAGCTTTCTTT; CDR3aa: CATSRDQARGRHTEAFF
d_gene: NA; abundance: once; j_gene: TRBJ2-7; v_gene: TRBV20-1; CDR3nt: TGCAGTGCTAGAAAAATAAGGGCTGACGAGCAGTACTTC; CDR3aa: CSARKIRADEQYF
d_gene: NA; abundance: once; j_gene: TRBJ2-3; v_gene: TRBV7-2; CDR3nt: TGTGCCAGCAGCTTGTGGCTCCAGGACGACACAGATACGCAGTATTTT; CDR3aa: CASSLWLQDDTDTQYF
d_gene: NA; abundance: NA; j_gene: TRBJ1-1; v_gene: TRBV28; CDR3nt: TGTGCCAGCAGTTTAACAGGATTAGCTTTCTTT; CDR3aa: CASSLTGLAFF
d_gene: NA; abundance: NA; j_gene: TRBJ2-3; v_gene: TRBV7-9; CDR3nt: TGTGCCAGCAGCTTTGGGACACCTGACACAGATACGCAGTATTTT; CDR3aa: CASSFGTPDTDTQYF
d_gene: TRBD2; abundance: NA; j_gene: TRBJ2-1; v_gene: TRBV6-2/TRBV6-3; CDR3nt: TGTGCCAGCCTTCTAGCGGGGGAGTACAATGAGCAGTTCTTC; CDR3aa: CASLLAGEYNEQFF
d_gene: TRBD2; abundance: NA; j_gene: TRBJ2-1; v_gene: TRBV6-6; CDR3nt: TGTGCCAGCAGCACCAGCGGGAGAAACAATGAGCAGTTCTTC; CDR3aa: CASSTSGRNNEQFF
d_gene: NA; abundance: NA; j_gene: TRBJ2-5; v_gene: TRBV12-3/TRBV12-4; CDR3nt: TGTGCCAGCAGTTTATTGGCGGCAGGGAATAAAGAGACCCAGTACTTC; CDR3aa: CASSLLAAGNKETQYF
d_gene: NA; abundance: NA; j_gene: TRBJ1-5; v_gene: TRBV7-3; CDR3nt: TGTGCCAGCAGCTTATCCCCGGGGACTGGCAATCAGCCCCAGCATTTT; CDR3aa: CASSLSPGTGNQPQHF
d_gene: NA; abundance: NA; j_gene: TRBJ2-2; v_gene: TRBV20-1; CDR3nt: TGCAGTGCTAGGACGGAGGGGACAAACCTCGCGAACACCGGGGAGCTGTTTTTT; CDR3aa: CSARTEGTNLANTGELFF
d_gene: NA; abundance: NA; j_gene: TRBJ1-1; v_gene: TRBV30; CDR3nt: TGTGCCTGGGCCCGGAGTCTTACTGAAGCTTTCTTT; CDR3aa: CAWARSLTEAFF
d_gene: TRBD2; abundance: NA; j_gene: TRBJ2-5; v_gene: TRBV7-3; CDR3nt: TGTGCCAGCAGCTTTATCCCCGGGACTAGCGGGACCGAAGTCCGGGAGACCCAGTACTTC; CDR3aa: CASSFIPGTSGTEVRETQYF
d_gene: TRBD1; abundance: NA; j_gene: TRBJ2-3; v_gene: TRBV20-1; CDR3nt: TGCAGCTCCCAGGGGGCTCCCGGATCTAGCACAGATACGCAGTATTTT; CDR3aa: CSSQGAPGSSTDTQYF
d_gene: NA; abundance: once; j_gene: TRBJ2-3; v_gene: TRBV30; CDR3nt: TGTGCCTGGAGTGTAGAAGGGACTGCGCAGTATTTT; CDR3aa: CAWSVEGTAQYF
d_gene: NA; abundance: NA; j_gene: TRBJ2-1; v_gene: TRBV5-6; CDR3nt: TGTGCCAGCAGTTTTTCCCCCTCACGTGATGAGCAGTTCTTC; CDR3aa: CASSFSPSRDEQFF
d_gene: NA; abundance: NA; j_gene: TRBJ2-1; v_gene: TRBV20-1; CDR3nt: TGCAGTGCGACCGACCCGCAGGCTCGTTACAATGAGCAGTTCTTC; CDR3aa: CSATDPQARYNEQFF
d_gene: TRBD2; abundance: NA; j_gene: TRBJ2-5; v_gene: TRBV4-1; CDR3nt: TGCGCCAGCAGCCAACCCTTAGCGGGGGGTCCGCAAGAGACCCAGTACTTC; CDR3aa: CASSQPLAGGPQETQYF